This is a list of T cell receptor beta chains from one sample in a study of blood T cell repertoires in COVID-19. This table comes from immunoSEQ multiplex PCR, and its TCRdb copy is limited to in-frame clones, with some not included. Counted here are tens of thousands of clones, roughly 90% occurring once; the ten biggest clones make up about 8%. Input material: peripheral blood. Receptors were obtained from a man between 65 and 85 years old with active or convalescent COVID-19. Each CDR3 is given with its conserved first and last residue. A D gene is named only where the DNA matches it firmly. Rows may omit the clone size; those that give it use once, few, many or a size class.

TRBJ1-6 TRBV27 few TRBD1 TGTGCCAGCAGTAACGGACAGGGCCCTCGATCACCCCTCCACTTT CASSNGQGPRSPLHF
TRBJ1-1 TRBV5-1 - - TGCGCCAGCAGCTTTGGACTCCTGTCGGGGAGATCGGCCGCTGAAGCTTTCTTT CASSFGLLSGRSAAEAFF
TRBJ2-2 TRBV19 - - TGTGCCAGTAGGTGGACTTCGAACACCGGGGAGCTGTTTTTT CASRWTSNTGELFF
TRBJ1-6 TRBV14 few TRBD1 TGTGCCAGCAGCCAGCAGACAGGGCCTCGGGGGTCACCCCTCCACTTT CASSQQTGPRGSPLHF
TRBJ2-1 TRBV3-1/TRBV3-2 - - TGTGCCAGCAGCCAAGTGGGCTCGATACGGGGGAATGAGCAGTTCTTC CASSQVGSIRGNEQFF
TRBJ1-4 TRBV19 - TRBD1 TGTGCCAGTAGTTCGGGGACAGTTGCAACTAATGAAAAACTGTTTTTT CASSSGTVATNEKLFF
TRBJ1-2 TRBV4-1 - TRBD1 TGCGCCAGCAGCCAAGGGGCAGGGGGCTATGGCTACACCTTC CASSQGAGGYGYTF
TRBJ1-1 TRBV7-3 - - TGTGCCAGCAGCCCCGACCTAGGGGCTGAAGCTTTCTTT CASSPDLGAEAFF
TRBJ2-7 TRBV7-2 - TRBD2 TGTGCCAGCAGCTTAGGACTAGCGGGGGGGAATGAGCAGTACTTC CASSLGLAGGNEQYF
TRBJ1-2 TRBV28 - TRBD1 TGTGCCAGCAGGATACCCAGGGGGATGAACTATGGCTACACCTTC CASRIPRGMNYGYTF
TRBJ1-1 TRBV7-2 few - TGTGCCAGCAGCTTAGACTCAGGCCCAGACACTGAAGCTTTCTTT CASSLDSGPDTEAFF
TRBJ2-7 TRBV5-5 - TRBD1 TGTGCCAGCAGCTCCAACAGGGGAACCTCCTACGAGCAGTACTTC CASSSNRGTSYEQYF
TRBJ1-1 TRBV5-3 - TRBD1 TGTGCCAGAGGCAGGACAGGGCGAGGCACTGAAGCTTTCTTT CARGRTGRGTEAFF
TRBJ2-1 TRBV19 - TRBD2 TGTGCCAGTAGTTCGACTGGGACTAGCGAGAATGAGCAGTTCTTC CASSSTGTSENEQFF